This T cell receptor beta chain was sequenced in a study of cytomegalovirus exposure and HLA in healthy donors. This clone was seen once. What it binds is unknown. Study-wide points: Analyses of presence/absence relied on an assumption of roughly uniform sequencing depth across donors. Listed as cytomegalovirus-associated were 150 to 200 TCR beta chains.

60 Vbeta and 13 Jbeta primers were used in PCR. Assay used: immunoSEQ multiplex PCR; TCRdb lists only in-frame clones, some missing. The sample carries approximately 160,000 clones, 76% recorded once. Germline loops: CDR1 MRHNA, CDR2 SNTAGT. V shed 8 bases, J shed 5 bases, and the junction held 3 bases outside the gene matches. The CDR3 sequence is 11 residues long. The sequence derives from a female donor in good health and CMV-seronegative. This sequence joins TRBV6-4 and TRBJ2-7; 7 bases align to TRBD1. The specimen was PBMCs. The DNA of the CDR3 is TGTGCCAGCCTAACAGGGGACGAGCAGTACTTC. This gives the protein CASLTGDEQYF.